This section outlines one T cell receptor beta chain sequence together with its context. Taking its sample share into account, this clonotype is medium-sized (0.01 to 0.1%). The specificity of this receptor is unknown. No clone much larger than this one lies a single base away; base qualities are absent. Healthy control blood came from volunteer donors supplied by blood services in Australia and France. Genomic DNA for TCR repertoire analysis was extracted from whole blood samples or from PBMCs. The sample originates from a study of somatic reversion in DOCK8 deficiency (dated by TCRdb to the early 2020s). Turning to the overall study: The study compared T cell receptor beta repertoires of DOCK8-deficient patients, DOCK8-revertant patients and healthy volunteers. The study investigated how somatic reversion of pathogenic DOCK8 variants alters lymphocyte differentiation and function in DOCK8 deficiency. The DOCK8-deficient patients included in the study had already been reported in previous work.

General findings and caveats noted by the study authors: The source material for each sample, whole blood versus PBMCs, was not specified per sample in the methods.

The library was prepared using multiplex PCR. TRB libraries were generated by one-step amplicon PCR from 90 to 100 ng genomic DNA using EuroClonality-NGS primers. TRB amplicons were sequenced on Illumina MiSeq instruments with 2 x 250 bp version 2 chemistry. Under the source paper's analysis protocol: IMGT/HighV-QUEST was the tool used for both primary TRB sequence analysis and V(D)J annotation. Once nonfunctional clones had been removed and the data downsampled for comparisons between samples, VDJtools was used to evaluate repertoire diversity and composition. The raw public reads went through TCRdb reprocessing: fastp at Q25, MiXCR clone calling, in-frame beta chains kept. Here each entry gathers all rows of one CDR3 protein and keeps the most common genes and DNA. The authors' filters were not applied to this entry. The sample table lists some 4,100 distinct CDR3 sequences, roughly a quarter of them with a count of one. Jointly, the top ten make up about 8.9% of the sample.

Measured from the cysteine to the phenylalanine, the CDR3 is 16 residues long. Of the read, only the CDR3 DNA is kept; its 48 bases are in frame from base 1. The germline V gene provides CDR1 SGHDT and CDR2 YYEEEE. The V and J ends are trimmed by 1 base and 8 bases, leaving 18 bases between them. The chain couples TRBV5-6 to TRBJ1-4, with no confident D gene call. This receptor was identified in a human donor in good health. Material: peripheral blood. This receptor carries the CDR3 CASSLFGPDMGEKLFF. The DNA sequence is TGTGCCAGCAGCTTGTTTGGGCCCGACATGGGAGAAAAACTGTTTTTT.